This T cell receptor (beta chain) was recorded in a study of monozygotic twins with inflammatory bowel disease. Findings of the study overall: People with IBD had fewer clonotypes in common with others than healthy twins did, especially with disease activity.

There were eight separate reactions per sample in which cDNA was made. Via template switching, UMIs carrying a 6-nucleotide sample barcode were introduced. Reanalyzing the 5' RACE reads, TCRdb keeps one entry per CDR3 protein, without DNA. In total, the table holds over 150,000 distinct CDR3 sequences. As to this clonotype: Its matching antigen is unknown.

The germline CDR1 and CDR2 sequences are PRHDT and FYEKMQ (reference sequence). The CDR3 contains 15 residues. This sequence originates from a human donor with ulcerative colitis or Crohn's disease, or a healthy co-twin of an affected twin (not recorded which). What was sequenced was blood. The chain is built from TRBV13 and TRBJ1-2; the TCRdb call, TRBD1, lacks DNA for checking. The CDR3 is CASSLGGGEDYGYTF.